This T cell receptor (beta chain) appears in the sequencing data of a study of Graves' ophthalmopathy and Graves' hyperthyroidism. Transcripts of RNA were the source for amplifying TCR beta CDR3 regions. RT-PCR with HTBI primers came first, then second-round multiplex PCR. TCRdb called the multiplex PCR reads again in MiXCR, with one record for every CDR3 protein. Altogether 200,000 to 250,000 distinct CDR3 sequences are present, under 25% being singletons, with the ten largest covering roughly 40%. Losses at the gene ends were 10 bases for V and 6 bases for J; bases not matched to a gene: 9. Per germline, CDR1 SGHTA and CDR2 FQGNSA. There are 12 residues in the CDR3.

The chain joins TRBV7-2 to TRBJ2-7; TRBD2 matches at 7 bases. The source material was peripheral blood. The clonotype comes from a woman between 45 and 65 years old with Graves' ophthalmopathy. CDR3 bases: TGTGCCACAGGTCTGTCTAGCGGCGAGCAGTACTTC. Amino acids: CATGLSSGEQYF.